This entry is about one T cell receptor beta chain. Its antigen is currently unknown. The length of the CDR3 is 13 residues. The V gene's germline CDR1 is KGHDR and CDR2 SFDVKD. Trimming removed 7 bases at V and 8 bases at J, with 16 bases between. Method: immunoSEQ multiplex PCR; TCRdb's copy keeps in-frame clones and lacks some. The top ten hold around 4.4% of the sample, which has over 150,000 clones, roughly nine tenths seen once. The data derive from a study of T cell responses to AZD1222 COVID-19 vaccine. Study-wide results and limits: Spike as a whole was targeted by vaccine-associated CD4 TCRs, dominant at 160-218 and 743-854. Vaccination with two AZD1222 doses was followed by a rise in Spike-specific TCR breadth and depth. Donors skewed white British and female; clonal diversity was possibly underestimated. Baseline seropositivity characterized only a handful of AZD1222 recipients.

The chain combines TRBV24-1 with TRBJ1-2; D perhaps matches TRBD1 (5 bases). This receptor was taken from an adult in good health. The specimen comprised peripheral blood, sampled on day 0 of MenACWY control vaccination. The DNA for the CDR3 is TGTGCCACCAGCGGTGGCCAGGGATGGGGCTACACCTTC. It is translated as CATSGGQGWGYTF.